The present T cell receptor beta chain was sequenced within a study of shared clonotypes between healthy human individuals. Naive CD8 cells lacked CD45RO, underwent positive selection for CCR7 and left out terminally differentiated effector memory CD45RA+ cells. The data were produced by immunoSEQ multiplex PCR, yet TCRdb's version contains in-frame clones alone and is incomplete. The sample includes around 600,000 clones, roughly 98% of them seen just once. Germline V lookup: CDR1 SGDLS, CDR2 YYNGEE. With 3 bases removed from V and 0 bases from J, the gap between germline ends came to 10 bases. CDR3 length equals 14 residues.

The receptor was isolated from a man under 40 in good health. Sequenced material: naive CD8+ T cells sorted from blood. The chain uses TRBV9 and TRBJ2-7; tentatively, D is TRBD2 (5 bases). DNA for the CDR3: TGTGCCAGCAGCGCCCAGCGGAGCTCCTACGAGCAGTACTTC. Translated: CASSAQRSSYEQYF.